The following is a T cell receptor (beta chain) sequence with its context. It was with 60 Vbeta and 13 Jbeta primers that the PCR ran. Assay used: immunoSEQ multiplex PCR; TCRdb lists only in-frame clones, some missing. Of over 100,000 clones listed, 76% are singletons. The entry originates in a study of cytomegalovirus exposure and HLA in healthy donors. Across the study: Some 200 million T cells yielded about 120 million unique TCR beta sequences, as an earlier analysis found.

The CDR3 totals 14 residues. Germline assignment: CDR1 SGDLS and CDR2 YYNGEE. V lost 4 bases to trimming and J lost 2 bases; unmatched junction nucleotides: 1. This TCR came from a female donor in good health and CMV-seropositive. The chain joins TRBV9 to TRBJ1-3; 9 nucleotides align to TRBD1. Sequenced material: PBMCs. CDR3 nucleotides: TGTGCCAGCAGCCGGGACAGGGCTGGAAACACCATATATTTT. Its translation: CASSRDRAGNTIYF.